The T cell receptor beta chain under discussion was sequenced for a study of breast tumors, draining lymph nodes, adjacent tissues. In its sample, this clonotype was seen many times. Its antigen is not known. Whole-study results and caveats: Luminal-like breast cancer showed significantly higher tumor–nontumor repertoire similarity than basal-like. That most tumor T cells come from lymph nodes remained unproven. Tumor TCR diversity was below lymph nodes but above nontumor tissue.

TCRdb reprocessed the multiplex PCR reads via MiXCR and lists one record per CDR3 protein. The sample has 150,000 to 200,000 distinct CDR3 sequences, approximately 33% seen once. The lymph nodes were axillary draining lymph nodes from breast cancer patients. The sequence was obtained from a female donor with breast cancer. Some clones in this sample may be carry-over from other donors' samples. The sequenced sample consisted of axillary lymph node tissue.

CDR3 DNA sequence: TGTGCCATCACCCGGGGACTAGCTTACTACAATGAGCAGTTCTTC. It codes for CAITRGLAYYNEQFF. The rearrangement uses TRBV2 and TRBJ2-1; 9 nucleotides match TRBD2. The ends lost 10 bases at V and 3 bases at J; junction bases unmatched: 10. The CDR3 length is 15 residues. Looked up from germline, CDR1 is SNHLY and CDR2 is FYNNEI.